Described below is a single T cell receptor beta chain sequence and its context. As handled by the study authors: Researchers report that nucleated cell counts were estimated from reference gene primer amplification. Profiled with immunoSEQ multiplex PCR; TCRdb holds only in-frame clones, not every one. V, J and clone size are taken as reported in that table, and D and trimming were inferred from the DNA itself. Here the sample spans 270,000 or so clones, just over 85% being singletons. This sample is drawn from a study of blood T cell repertoires in COVID-19. V gave up 5 bases and J gave up 8 bases, with 17 bases separating them. CDR1 SGHVS and CDR2 FQNEAQ come from the germline V gene. The CDR3 spans 14 residues.

J is TRBJ2-3 and V is TRBV7-8; no clear D gene. Sequences were obtained from peripheral blood. This clonotype originated in a woman aged 25 to 39 with active or convalescent COVID-19. Here the CDR3 DNA reads TGTGCCAGCAGCCGATCGACCGCCCCGGGTACGCAGTATTTT. The encoded protein is CASSRSTAPGTQYF.